Listed here are 16 T cell receptor beta chains from one sample, sequenced in a study of cytomegalovirus exposure and HLA in healthy donors. Using immunoSEQ multiplex PCR, the repertoire was profiled, and TCRdb retains in-frame clones only, with some absent. The data show roughly 130,000 clones, 89% seen once. The specimen was PBMCs. The source is a woman younger than 35 in good health and CMV-seropositive.

The chain's CDR3 is CASSVAVTGTRELFF. CDR3 coding DNA: TGTGCCAGCAGCGTAGCTGTGACAGGGACCCGGGAGCTGTTTTTT. The chain is built from TRBV9 and TRBJ2-2; 7 bases agree with TRBD1. The V gene's germline CDR1 is SGDLS and CDR2 YYNGEE. J was trimmed by 9 bases and V by 0 bases; bases with no gene match: 8. This CDR3 comprises 15 residues.

V gene TRBV7-6 combines with J gene TRBJ2-1; unclear D gene. The CDR3 is 15 amino acids. Trimming pared 5 bases from V and 8 bases from J, leaving 19 bases between. Germline CDR1 is SGHVS and CDR2 is FNYEAQ. The CDR3 region is CASSPRSPWSDEQFF. DNA of the CDR3: TGTGCCAGCAGCCCTCGAAGCCCCTGGTCCGATGAGCAGTTCTTC.

The chain couples TRBV7-2 to TRBJ1-1; D possibly corresponds to TRBD1 (5 bases). Trimming pared 5 bases from V and 5 bases from J, leaving 6 bases between. The V gene's germline CDR1 is SGHTA and CDR2 FQGNSA. This CDR3 has 11 residues. The CDR3 loop reads CASSRGTEAFF. The CDR3 coding sequence is TGTGCCAGCAGCCGGGGGACTGAAGCTTTCTTT.

CDR3 sequence reads: CASSMRAQGPGELFF. CDR3 sequence (DNA): TGTGCCAGTAGTATGAGGGCCCAAGGGCCCGGGGAGCTGTTTTTT. V is TRBV19 and J is TRBJ2-2, with D tentatively TRBD2 (5 bases). This CDR3 comprises 15 residues. The germline V gene has CDR1 LNHDA and CDR2 SQIVND (reference sequence). Trimming pared 3 bases from V and 6 bases from J, leaving 14 bases between.

The chain combines TRBV7-9 with TRBJ1-1; no firm D call. CDR3 length equals 12 residues. CDR1 SEHNR and CDR2 FQNEAQ come from the germline V gene (reference sequence). The V end lost 8 bases, the J end lost 10 bases, and 17 bases lay between the germline ends. The CDR3 protein is CASGEEREGAFF. In DNA, the CDR3 is TGTGCCAGCGGCGAGGAAAGGGAGGGAGCTTTCTTT.

V usage is TRBV2 and J usage is TRBJ1-1; TRBD1 might be the D (5 bases). Germline loops: CDR1 SNHLY, CDR2 FYNNEI. CDR3 length: 14 amino acids. V lost 4 bases and J 6 bases, leaving 15 bases between the germline ends. This CDR3 reads CASSVKGQAAEAFF. In nucleotides, the CDR3 is TGTGCCAGCAGTGTGAAGGGGCAGGCTGCTGAAGCTTTCTTT.

This clone appeared a single time. V and J are TRBV5-1 and TRBJ1-2; D uncertain. The CDR3 length is 13 residues. V was pared by 4 bases and J by 6 bases, with 13 bases between. Looked up from germline, CDR1 is SGHRS and CDR2 is YFSETQ. The CDR3, as DNA: TGCGCCAGCAGCCTACCGGACGGGAATGGCTACACCTTC. This encodes CASSLPDGNGYTF.

J is TRBJ2-3 and V is TRBV5-8, with 7 bases aligning to TRBD1. Germline loops: CDR1 SGHTS, CDR2 YDEGEE. V was pared by 4 bases and J by 3 bases, with 11 bases of the junction left unmatched. The length of the CDR3 is 16 residues. In DNA, the CDR3 is TGTGCCAGCAGCGGGGCTCGGGCAGGGGGTACAGATACGCAGTATTTT. It translates to CASSGARAGGTDTQYF.

The gene calls are TRBV28 and TRBJ1-1; 7 bases are a match to TRBD1. The V gene's germline CDR1 is MDHEN and CDR2 SYDVKM. V lost 6 bases, J lost 8 bases, and 12 bases stayed unmatched. The length of the CDR3 is 14 residues. Here the CDR3 DNA reads TGTGCCAGCAGCATTGACAGGGCCGATAGCGAAGCTTTCTTT. This encodes CASSIDRADSEAFF.

The J gene is TRBJ2-1, the V gene TRBV13, with TRBD2 matching 8 bases. The J segment lost 8 bases and the V segment lost 3 bases, leaving 15 bases of the junction unmatched. The CDR3 consists of 17 residues. The germline V gene has CDR1 PRHDT and CDR2 FYEKMQ (reference sequence). The CDR3 region has the DNA TGTGCCAGCAGCTTTACCTCGACTAGCGTTGACCTAGATGAGCAGTTCTTC. Protein product: CASSFTSTSVDLDEQFF. Based on the CDR3 plus reference TRBV13 and TRBJ2-1, the full variable domain is AAGVIQSPRHLIKEKRETATLKCYPIPRHDTVYWYQQGPGQDPQFLISFYEKMQSDKGSIPDRFSAQQFSDYHSELNMSSLELGDSALYFCASSFTSTSVDLDEQFFGPGTRLTVL.

CDR3 in amino acids: CASSLEGEAGNTIYF. Written as DNA, the CDR3 is TGTGCCAGCAGCTTAGAGGGGGAAGCTGGAAACACCATATATTTT. The chain combines TRBV7-9 with TRBJ1-3, with D perhaps matching TRBD1 (6 bases). Germline V gene data show CDR1 as SEHNR and CDR2 as FQNEAQ (reference sequence). The length of the CDR3 is 15 residues. V lost 1 base, J lost 2 bases, and 9 bases lay in between.

The CDR3 DNA reads TGTGCCAGCAGCTTAACTACAGGACCCTACGAGCAGTACTTC. This codes for CASSLTTGPYEQYF. The chain carries TRBV7-2 and TRBJ2-7, with D possibly TRBD1 on 5 matching bases. In germline, CDR1 is SGHTA, CDR2 FQGNSA. V dropped 2 bases and J dropped 2 bases, with 10 bases sitting between them. This CDR3 contains 14 residues.

The chain couples TRBV19 to TRBJ1-2, with D possibly matching TRBD1 (6 bases). Germline V gives CDR1 LNHDA, CDR2 SQIVND (reference sequence). The germline V and J ends were trimmed by 8 bases and 3 bases, with 16 bases remaining between them. The CDR3 spans 14 residues. In DNA, the CDR3 is TGTGCCAGTGCAATCTCCGGGACATACTATGGCTACACCTTC. This gives the protein CASAISGTYYGYTF.

V usage is TRBV4-3 and J usage is TRBJ2-7, with TRBD2 matching over 10 bases. This CDR3 region has 15 residues. The germline CDR1 and CDR2 sequences are LGHNA and YSLEER. V was pared by 0 bases and J by 3 bases, with 2 bases of the junction left unmatched. The CDR3 DNA is TGCGCCAGCAGCCAAGAGATAGCGGGGGGCTACGAGCAGTACTTC. Its protein product is CASSQEIAGGYEQYF.

This sequence joins TRBV19 and TRBJ2-1; 11 bases fit TRBD2. Germline V gene lookup returns CDR1 LNHDA and CDR2 SQIVND (reference sequence). CDR3 size: 17 residues. The junction had 8 bases not matched to a gene; V was cut back by 5 bases and J by 2 bases. CDR3: CASSPRLAGLTYNEQFF. The CDR3 DNA sequence: TGTGCCAGTAGTCCCCGACTAGCGGGGCTGACCTACAATGAGCAGTTCTTC.

The gene calls are TRBV27 and TRBJ1-2, with 8 bases identical to TRBD1. Germline loops: CDR1 MNHEY, CDR2 SMNVEV (reference sequence). The V segment lost 3 bases and the J segment 6 bases; nucleotides outside the gene matches: 12. The CDR3 spans 16 residues. The CDR3 region has the DNA TGTGCCAGCAGTTTTTGGGGGAGCCAGGGGGCAGATGGCTACACCTTC. Translated: CASSFWGSQGADGYTF.